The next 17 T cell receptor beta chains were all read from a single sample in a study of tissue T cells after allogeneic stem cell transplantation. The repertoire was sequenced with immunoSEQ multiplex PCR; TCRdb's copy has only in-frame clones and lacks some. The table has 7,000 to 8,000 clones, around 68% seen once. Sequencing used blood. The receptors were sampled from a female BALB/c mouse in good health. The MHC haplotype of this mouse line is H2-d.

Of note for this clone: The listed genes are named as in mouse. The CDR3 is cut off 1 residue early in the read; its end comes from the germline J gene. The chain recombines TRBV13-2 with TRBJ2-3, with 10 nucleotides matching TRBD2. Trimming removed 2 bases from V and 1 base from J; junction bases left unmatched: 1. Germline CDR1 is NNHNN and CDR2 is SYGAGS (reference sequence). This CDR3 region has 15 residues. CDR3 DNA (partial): TGTGCCAGCGGTGAGGGGACTGGGGGTGCAGAAACGCTGTAT. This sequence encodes CASGEGTGGAETLY. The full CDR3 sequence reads CASGEGTGGAETLYF.

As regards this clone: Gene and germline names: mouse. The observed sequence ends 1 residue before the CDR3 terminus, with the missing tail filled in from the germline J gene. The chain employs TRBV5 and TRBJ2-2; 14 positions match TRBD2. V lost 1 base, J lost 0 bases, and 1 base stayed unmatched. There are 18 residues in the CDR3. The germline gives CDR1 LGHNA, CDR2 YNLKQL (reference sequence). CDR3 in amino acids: CASSQGDWGGANTGQLYF. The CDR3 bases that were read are TGTGCCAGCAGCCAAGGGGACTGGGGGGGCGCAAACACCGGGCAGCTCTAC.

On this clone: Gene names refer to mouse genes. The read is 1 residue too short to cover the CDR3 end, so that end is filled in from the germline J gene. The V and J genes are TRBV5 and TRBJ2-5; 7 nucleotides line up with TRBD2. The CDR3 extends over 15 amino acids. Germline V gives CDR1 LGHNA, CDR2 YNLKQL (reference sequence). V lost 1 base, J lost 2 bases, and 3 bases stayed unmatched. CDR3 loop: CASSQVPGGQDTQYF. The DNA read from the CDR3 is TGTGCCAGCAGCCAAGTGCCTGGGGGCCAAGACACCCAGTAC.

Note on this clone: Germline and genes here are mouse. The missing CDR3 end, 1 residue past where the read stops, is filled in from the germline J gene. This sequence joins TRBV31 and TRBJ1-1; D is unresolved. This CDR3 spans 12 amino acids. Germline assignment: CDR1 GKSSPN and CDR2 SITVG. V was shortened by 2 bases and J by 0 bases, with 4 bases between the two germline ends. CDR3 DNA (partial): TGTGCCTGGAGTACAACAAACACAGAAGTCTTC. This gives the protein CAWSTTNTEVF. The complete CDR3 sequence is CAWSTTNTEVFF. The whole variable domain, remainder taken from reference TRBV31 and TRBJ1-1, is AQTIHQWPVAEIKAVGSPLSLGCTIKGKSSPNLYWYWQATGGTLQQLFYSITVGQVESVVQLNLSASRPKDDQFILSTEKLLLSHSGFYLCAWSTTNTEVFFGKGTRLTVV.

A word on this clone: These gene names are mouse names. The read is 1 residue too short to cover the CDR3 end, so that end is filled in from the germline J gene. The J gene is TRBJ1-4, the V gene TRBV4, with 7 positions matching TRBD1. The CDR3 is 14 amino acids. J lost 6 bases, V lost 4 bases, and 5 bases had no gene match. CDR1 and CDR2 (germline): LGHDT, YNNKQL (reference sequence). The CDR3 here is CASSLTGTDERLFF. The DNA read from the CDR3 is TGTGCCAGCAGCTTGACAGGGACGGACGAAAGATTATTT.

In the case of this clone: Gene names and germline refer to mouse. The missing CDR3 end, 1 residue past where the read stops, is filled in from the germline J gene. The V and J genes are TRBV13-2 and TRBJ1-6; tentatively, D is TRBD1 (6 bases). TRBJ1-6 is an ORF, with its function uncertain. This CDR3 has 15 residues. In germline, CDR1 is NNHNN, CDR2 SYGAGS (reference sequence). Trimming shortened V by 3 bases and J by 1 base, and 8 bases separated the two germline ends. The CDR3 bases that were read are TGTGCCAGCGGTGTGGACAGATCCTATAATTCGCCCCTCTAC. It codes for CASGVDRSYNSPLY. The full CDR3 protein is CASGVDRSYNSPLYF.

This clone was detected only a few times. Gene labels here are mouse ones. The CDR3 loop is CASSDRDAEQFF. The part of the CDR3 DNA that was read is TGTGCCAGCAGTGATCGGGATGCTGAGCAGTTC. The chain combines TRBV13-1 with TRBJ2-1; D is undetermined. The observed sequence ends 1 residue before the CDR3 terminus, with the missing tail filled in from the germline J gene. CDR3 size: 12 residues. CDR1 is NSHNY and CDR2 is SYGAGN in the germline V gene. V was trimmed by 1 base and J by 5 bases, leaving 4 bases between them.

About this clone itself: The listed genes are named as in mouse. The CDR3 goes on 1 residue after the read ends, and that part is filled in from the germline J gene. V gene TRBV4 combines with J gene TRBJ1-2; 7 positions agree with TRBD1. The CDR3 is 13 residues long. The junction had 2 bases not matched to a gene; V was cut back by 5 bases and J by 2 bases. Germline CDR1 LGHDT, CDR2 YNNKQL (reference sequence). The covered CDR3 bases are TGTGCCAGCAGCAAACAGGGGAACTCCGACTACACC. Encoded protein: CASSKQGNSDYT. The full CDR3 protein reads CASSKQGNSDYTF.

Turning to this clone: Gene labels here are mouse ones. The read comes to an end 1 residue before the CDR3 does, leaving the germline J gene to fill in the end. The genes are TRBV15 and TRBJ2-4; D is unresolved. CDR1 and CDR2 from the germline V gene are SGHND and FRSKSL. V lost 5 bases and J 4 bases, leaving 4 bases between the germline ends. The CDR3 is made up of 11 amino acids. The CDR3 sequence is CASSRKNTLYF. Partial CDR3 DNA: TGTGCCAGCAGTAGAAAAAACACCTTGTAC.

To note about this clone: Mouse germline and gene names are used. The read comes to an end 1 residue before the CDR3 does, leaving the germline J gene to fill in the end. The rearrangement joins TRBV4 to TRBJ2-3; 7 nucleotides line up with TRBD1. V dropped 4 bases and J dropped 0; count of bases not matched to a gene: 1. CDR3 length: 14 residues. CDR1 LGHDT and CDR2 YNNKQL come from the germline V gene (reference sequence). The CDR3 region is CASSSRGSAETLYF. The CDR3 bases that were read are TGTGCCAGCAGCTCCAGGGGGAGTGCAGAAACGCTGTAT.

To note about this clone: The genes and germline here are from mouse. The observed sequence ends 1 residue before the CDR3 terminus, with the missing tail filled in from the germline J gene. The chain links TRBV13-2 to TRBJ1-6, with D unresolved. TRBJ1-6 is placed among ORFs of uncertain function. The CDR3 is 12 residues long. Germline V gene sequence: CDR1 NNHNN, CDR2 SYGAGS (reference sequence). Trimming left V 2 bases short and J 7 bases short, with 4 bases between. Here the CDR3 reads CASGEWNSPLYF. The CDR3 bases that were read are TGTGCCAGCGGTGAATGGAATTCGCCCCTCTAC.

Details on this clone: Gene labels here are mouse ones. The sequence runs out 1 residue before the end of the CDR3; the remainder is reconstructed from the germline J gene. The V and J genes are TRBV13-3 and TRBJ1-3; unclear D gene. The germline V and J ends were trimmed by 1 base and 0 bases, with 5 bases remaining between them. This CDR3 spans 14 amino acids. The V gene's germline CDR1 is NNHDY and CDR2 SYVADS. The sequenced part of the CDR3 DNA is TGTGCCAGCAGTGATCAGAGTTCTGGAAATACGCTCTAT. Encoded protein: CASSDQSSGNTLY. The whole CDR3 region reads CASSDQSSGNTLYF.

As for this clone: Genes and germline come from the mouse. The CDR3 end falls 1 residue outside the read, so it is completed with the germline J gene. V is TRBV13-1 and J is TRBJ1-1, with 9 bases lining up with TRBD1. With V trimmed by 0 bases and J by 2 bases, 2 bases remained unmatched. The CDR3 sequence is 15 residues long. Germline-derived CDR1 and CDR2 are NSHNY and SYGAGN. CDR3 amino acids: CASSDDRGRNTEVFF. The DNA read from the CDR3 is TGTGCCAGCAGTGATGACAGGGGGCGCAACACAGAAGTCTTC.

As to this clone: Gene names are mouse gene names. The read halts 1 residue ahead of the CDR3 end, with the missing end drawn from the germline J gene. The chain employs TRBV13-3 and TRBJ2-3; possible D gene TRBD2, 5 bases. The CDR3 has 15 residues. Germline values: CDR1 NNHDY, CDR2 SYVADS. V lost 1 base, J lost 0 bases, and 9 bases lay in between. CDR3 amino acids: CASSDLWASAETLYF. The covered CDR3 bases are TGTGCCAGCAGTGATCTCTGGGCTAGTGCAGAAACGCTGTAT.

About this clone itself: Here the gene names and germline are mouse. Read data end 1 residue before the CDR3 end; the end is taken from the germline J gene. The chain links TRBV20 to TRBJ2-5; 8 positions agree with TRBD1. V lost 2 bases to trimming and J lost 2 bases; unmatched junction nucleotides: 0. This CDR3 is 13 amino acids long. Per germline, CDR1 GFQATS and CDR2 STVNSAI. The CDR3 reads CGARTGGQDTQYF. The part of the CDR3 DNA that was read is TGTGGTGCTAGGACAGGGGGCCAAGACACCCAGTAC.

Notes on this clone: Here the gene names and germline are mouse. Incomplete CDR3 DNA: TGCACCTGCAGTGCAGTGGGACAAAAAAACGAAAGATTATTT. It encodes CTCSAVGQKNERLF. The full CDR3 reads CTCSAVGQKNERLFF. The chain couples TRBV1 to TRBJ1-4; tentatively, D is TRBD1 (6 bases). Read sequence stops 1 residue before the CDR3 end, and the germline J gene provides the missing end. Per the germline V gene, CDR1 is NSQYPW and CDR2 is LRSPGD (reference sequence). V lost 1 base, J lost 5 bases, and 11 bases lay in between. CDR3 length equals 15 residues.

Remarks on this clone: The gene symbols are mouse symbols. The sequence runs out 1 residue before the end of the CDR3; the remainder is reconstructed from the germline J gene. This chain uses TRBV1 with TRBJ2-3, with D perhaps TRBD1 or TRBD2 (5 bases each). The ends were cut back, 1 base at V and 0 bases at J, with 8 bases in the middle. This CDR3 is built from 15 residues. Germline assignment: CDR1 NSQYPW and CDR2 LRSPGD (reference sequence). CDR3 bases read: TGCACCTGCAGTGCAGTTGGGGCTAGTGCAGAAACGCTGTAT. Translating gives CTCSAVGASAETLY. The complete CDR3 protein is CTCSAVGASAETLYF. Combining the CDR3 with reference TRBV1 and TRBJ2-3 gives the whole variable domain VTLLEQNPRWRLVPRGQAVNLRCILKNSQYPWMSWYQQDLQKQLQWLFTLRSPGDKEVKSLPGADYLATRVTDTELRLQVANMSQGRTLYCTCSAVGASAETLYFGSGTRLTVL.